The 29 T cell receptor beta chains listed next were all sequenced from one sample in a study of T cell changes during pregnancy in multiple sclerosis. Measured with immunoSEQ multiplex PCR; TCRdb has only the in-frame clones, and not every one. The sample has tens of thousands of clones, about 91% seen once. The source material was CD8+ T cells from peripheral blood mononuclear cells, sampled before pregnancy. These receptors were taken from a female donor with multiple sclerosis, enrolled in a pregnancy study.

The chain carries TRBV13 and TRBJ2-3, with TRBD2 matching over 7 bases. V lost 1 base and J lost 7; bases outside the gene matches: 8. The germline CDR1 and CDR2 sequences are PRHDT and FYEKMQ (reference sequence). CDR3 size: 15 residues. In DNA, the CDR3 is TGTGCCAGCAGCTTAGAGGGACTACCCGATAATACGCAGTATTTT. Translation: CASSLEGLPDNTQYF.

J is TRBJ2-3 and V is TRBV15, with 13 bases that match TRBD2. Germline V gene data show CDR1 as LNHNV and CDR2 as YYDKDF (reference sequence). The CDR3 covers 16 residues. The trim removed 4 bases at V and 4 bases at J, leaving 5 bases unmatched. The CDR3 DNA reads TGTGCCACCAGCAAGACGGGACTAGCGGGGCCAGATACGCAGTATTTT. Translated, it gives CATSKTGLAGPDTQYF.

The chain's CDR3 is CASSRTLDRNEKLFF. In nucleotides, the CDR3 is TGTGCCAGCAGTCGCACCCTCGACAGGAATGAAAAACTGTTTTTT. The V and J genes are TRBV2 and TRBJ1-4; tentatively, D is TRBD1 (6 bases). V dropped 5 bases and J dropped 5 bases, with 15 bases sitting between them. Germline-derived CDR1 and CDR2 are SNHLY and FYNNEI. CDR3 size: 15 residues.

This chain joins TRBV19 and TRBJ1-4; D is unclear. Germline V lookup: CDR1 LNHDA, CDR2 SQIVND (reference sequence). There are 18 residues in the CDR3. Trimming pared 7 bases from V and 0 bases from J, leaving 21 bases between. CDR3 residues: CASTFFFPSAATNEKLFF. The CDR3 DNA follows: TGTGCCAGTACTTTTTTCTTCCCCAGCGCCGCAACTAATGAAAAACTGTTTTTT. The full variable domain, in which reference TRBV19 and TRBJ1-4 provide the parts outside the CDR3, is DGGITQSPKYLFRKEGQNVTLSCEQNLNHDAMYWYRQDPGQGLRLIYYSQIVNDFQKGDIAEGYSVSREKKESFPLTVTSAQKNPTAFYLCASTFFFPSAATNEKLFFGSGTQLSVL.

This rearrangement joins TRBV11-1 to TRBJ2-7; 8 bases align to TRBD1. Germline CDR1 SGHAT, CDR2 FQDESV (reference sequence). The CDR3 spans 15 residues. V was pared by 4 bases and J by 3 bases, with 8 bases of the junction left unmatched. The CDR3 region is CASSSGQGPLYEQYF. CDR3 bases: TGTGCCAGCAGCTCAGGACAGGGACCTCTCTACGAGCAGTACTTC.

The V call is TRBV11-2, the J call TRBJ2-1; 10 nucleotides match TRBD1. Germline values: CDR1 SGHAT, CDR2 FQNNGV. This CDR3 is built from 15 residues. Trimming took 6 bases from V and 4 from J; bases not matched to a gene: 6. DNA for the CDR3: TGTGCCAGCAGAGACAGGGGGCTGGGGTACAATGAGCAGTTCTTC. Its translation is CASRDRGLGYNEQFF.

The rearrangement joins TRBV7-3 to TRBJ2-1, with TRBD2 identical over 12 bases. V was pared by 4 bases and J by 7 bases, with 5 bases of the junction left unmatched. The CDR3 totals 15 residues. The germline V gene encodes CDR1 SGHTA and CDR2 FQGTGA. CDR3 coding DNA: TGTGCCAGCAGCTCCCTTGGACTAGCGGGGAATGAGCAGTTCTTC. Its translation is CASSSLGLAGNEQFF.

The J gene is TRBJ1-1, the V gene TRBV6-1; 10 nucleotides match TRBD1. CDR3 length: 14 residues. The germline gives CDR1 MNHNS, CDR2 SASEGT. The J segment lost 7 bases and the V segment lost 3 bases, leaving 5 bases of the junction unmatched. The CDR3 DNA follows: TGTGCCAGCAGTGAGGAAGGGACAGGGGATGAAGCTTTCTTT. This encodes CASSEEGTGDEAFF.

The gene calls are TRBV6-6 and TRBJ1-4; possible D gene TRBD1, 5 bases. The CDR3 loop spans 14 amino acids. CDR1 is MNHNY, CDR2 SVGAGI, per germline (reference sequence). The germline V and J ends were trimmed by 7 bases and 6 bases, with 15 bases remaining between them. The CDR3 sequence is CASTPGLGDEKLFF. The DNA for the CDR3 is TGTGCCAGCACCCCAGGGTTAGGGGATGAAAAACTGTTTTTT.

J is TRBJ1-2 and V is TRBV9, with D maybe TRBD1 (5 bases). The CDR3 has 15 residues. Trimming took 0 bases from V and 8 from J, leaving 17 bases between them. Germline V gives CDR1 SGDLS, CDR2 YYNGEE. CDR3 nucleotide sequence: TGTGCCAGCAGCGTAGAGGGCTTGGGACTCTGGGGCTACACCTTC. Translated, it gives CASSVEGLGLWGYTF.

This chain links TRBV13 with TRBJ2-7; 8 bases match TRBD2. After removal of 4 bases from V and 0 bases from J, the junction contained 2 bases not matched to a gene. The CDR3 runs to 14 residues. Germline-derived CDR1 and CDR2 are PRHDT and FYEKMQ (reference sequence). The CDR3 loop reads CASSSGTSSYEQYF. The CDR3 bases are TGTGCCAGCAGCTCCGGGACTAGCTCCTACGAGCAGTACTTC. Variable domain in full (rest from reference TRBV13 and TRBJ2-7): AAGVIQSPRHLIKEKRETATLKCYPIPRHDTVYWYQQGPGQDPQFLISFYEKMQSDKGSIPDRFSAQQFSDYHSELNMSSLELGDSALYFCASSSGTSSYEQYFGPGTRLTVT.

This clone appeared a single time. This sequence joins TRBV7-9 and TRBJ2-7; 7 bases agree with TRBD1. The trim removed 4 bases at V and 4 bases at J, leaving 7 bases unmatched. The germline gives CDR1 SEHNR, CDR2 FQNEAQ (reference sequence). The CDR3 has 14 residues. CDR3 loop: CASSSRDSAYEQYF. CDR3 DNA sequence: TGTGCCAGCAGCTCCCGGGACAGTGCGTACGAGCAGTACTTC.

The chain has TRBV7-3 and TRBJ2-1; D unresolved. From germline, CDR1 is SGHTA and CDR2 FQGTGA. V lost 4 bases and J 10 bases, leaving 14 bases between the germline ends. The CDR3 contains 13 residues. CDR3 protein: CASSSPGVEEQFF. The CDR3 bases are TGTGCCAGCAGCTCCCCAGGTGTAGAGGAGCAGTTCTTC.

Here the CDR3 DNA reads TGTGCCAGCAGCTGGACGGGGATTGGAAATGAGCAGTTCTTC. This translates into CASSWTGIGNEQFF. The genes are TRBV7-6 and TRBJ2-1; perhaps TRBD2 as D (5 bases). The CDR3 covers 14 residues. The V gene lost 4 bases and the J gene lost 7 bases, with 14 bases spanning the gap. Germline CDR1 is SGHVS and CDR2 is FNYEAQ.

The chain has TRBV2 and TRBJ2-5, with 7 bases matching TRBD1. CDR3 length equals 19 residues. With 3 bases clipped from V and 4 bases from J, the junction kept 20 bases outside the gene matches. The germline CDR1 and CDR2 sequences are SNHLY and FYNNEI. The DNA for the CDR3 is TGTGCCAGCAGTGACGTCGTCGGGACAGCAAAGACAATAGGAGAGACCCAGTACTTC. Amino acids: CASSDVVGTAKTIGETQYF.

This clone was observed once. This chain connects TRBV6-1 to TRBJ1-2, with D unclear. Germline V gives CDR1 MNHNS, CDR2 SASEGT. CDR3 length: 16 amino acids. V gave up 3 bases and J gave up 5 bases, with 19 bases separating them. DNA for the CDR3: TGTGCCAGCAGTGAGGTAACGGGTGGATCTGGGTATGGCTACACCTTC. Translated: CASSEVTGGSGYGYTF.

This chain joins TRBV28 and TRBJ2-3, with D possibly matching TRBD1 (6 bases). CDR1 and CDR2 from the germline V gene are MDHEN and SYDVKM. This CDR3 is built from 15 residues. V was trimmed by 5 bases and J by 0 bases, leaving 12 bases between them. The CDR3 DNA reads TGTGCCAGCAGTCCCGGGGACATTAGCACAGATACGCAGTATTTT. As protein: CASSPGDISTDTQYF.

The chain employs TRBV5-6 and TRBJ1-2, with D tentatively TRBD1 (5 bases). This CDR3 contains 17 residues. Trimming removed 0 bases from V and 6 bases from J, with 21 bases in between. CDR1 and CDR2 from the germline V gene are SGHDT and YYEEEE. CDR3 loop: CASSLEGAGPFGDGYTF. The CDR3 DNA follows: TGTGCCAGCAGCTTGGAGGGTGCAGGGCCCTTTGGGGATGGCTACACCTTC.

The CDR3 is CASSGPADSSSYEQYF. CDR3 coding DNA: TGTGCCAGCAGCGGCCCGGCGGATTCAAGCTCCTACGAGCAGTACTTC. The chain couples TRBV28 to TRBJ2-7, with unresolved D. CDR3 size: 16 residues. The V gene lost 6 bases and the J gene lost 0 bases, with 18 bases spanning the gap. The germline gives CDR1 MDHEN, CDR2 SYDVKM.

This clone turned up a few times. This chain links TRBV7-9 with TRBJ1-1; TRBD1 is a possible D gene (5 bases). CDR3 length: 13 amino acids. V was trimmed by 5 bases and J by 2 bases, leaving 9 bases between them. Germline CDR1 is SEHNR and CDR2 is FQNEAQ (reference sequence). The CDR3 nucleotides are TGTGCCAGCAGCCAACAGGACAACACTGAAGCTTTCTTT. It is translated as CASSQQDNTEAFF.

V usage is TRBV18 and J usage is TRBJ1-3; 7 bases map to TRBD1. The CDR3 contains 15 residues. V was clipped by 3 bases and J by 6 bases; unmatched bases: 8. In germline, CDR1 is KGHSH, CDR2 LQKENI. CDR3 region: CASSPDRAGENTIYF. The CDR3 coding sequence is TGTGCCAGCTCACCTGACAGGGCTGGGGAAAACACCATATATTTT.

This clone was detected only once. This chain connects TRBV5-6 to TRBJ2-3, with 7 bases that match TRBD1. CDR1 SGHDT and CDR2 YYEEEE come from the germline V gene. CDR3 length equals 14 residues. V gave up 6 bases and J gave up 7 bases; unmatched junction bases: 11. The CDR3 sequence: CASNPATGSNTQYF. As DNA, the CDR3 is TGTGCCAGCAACCCGGCGACAGGGTCTAATACGCAGTATTTT.

The V and J genes are TRBV27 and TRBJ2-7; TRBD1 matches at 9 bases. Losses at the gene ends were 2 bases for V and 2 bases for J; bases not matched to a gene: 10. The CDR3 consists of 17 residues. CDR1 and CDR2 from the germline V gene are MNHEY and SMNVEV (reference sequence). CDR3 nucleotides: TGTGCCAGCAGTTTACGGGGTACCGGGACAGGGACCTACGAGCAGTACTTC. It is translated as CASSLRGTGTGTYEQYF.

This chain links TRBV6-5 with TRBJ1-1; 7 nucleotides match TRBD1. V shed 2 bases, J shed 5 bases, and the junction held 11 bases outside the gene matches. The germline V gene encodes CDR1 MNHEY and CDR2 SVGAGI. CDR3 size: 16 residues. CDR3 DNA: TGTGCCAGCAGTTACGACGGGGCAGGGGGAAATACTGAAGCTTTCTTT. Translated: CASSYDGAGGNTEAFF.

The V gene is TRBV28, the J gene TRBJ1-3, with a possible D match to TRBD1 (5 bases). Trimming cost V 6 bases and J 0 bases, with 15 bases left between them. The CDR3 has 16 residues. Germline V lookup: CDR1 MDHEN, CDR2 SYDVKM. This CDR3 reads CASSRTTGSSGNTIYF. CDR3 nucleotides: TGTGCCAGCAGCCGCACAACAGGCAGCTCTGGAAACACCATATATTTT.

This sequence joins TRBV7-9 and TRBJ2-5; 9 nucleotides agree with TRBD1. V shed 6 bases, J shed 5 bases, and the junction held 4 bases outside the gene matches. From germline, CDR1 is SEHNR and CDR2 FQNEAQ (reference sequence). This CDR3 spans 13 amino acids. CDR3 bases: TGTGCCAGCAGAACAGGGGGCTCGGAGACCCAGTACTTC. Translated, it gives CASRTGGSETQYF.

The V gene is TRBV29-1, the J gene TRBJ2-1; TRBD2 matches at 10 bases. CDR1 SQVTM and CDR2 ANQGSEA come from the germline V gene. The length of the CDR3 is 15 residues. J was trimmed by 9 bases and V by 6 bases; bases with no gene match: 14. The CDR3 sequence: CSVLAGDQRGGEQFF. The CDR3 DNA reads as TGCAGCGTGCTAGCGGGGGACCAACGGGGGGGTGAGCAGTTCTTC.

The chain combines TRBV25-1 with TRBJ2-2; D gene ambiguous. Trimming cost V 6 bases and J 5 bases, with 7 bases left between them. Germline V CDR1 and CDR2: MGHDK, SYGVNS. The length of the CDR3 is 12 residues. The CDR3 bases are TGTGCCAGCAGGGCCCCAACCGGGGAGCTGTTTTTT. This encodes CASRAPTGELFF.

The rearrangement joins TRBV6-5 to TRBJ2-7; D is unclear. V lost 2 bases and J 3 bases, leaving 14 bases between the germline ends. This CDR3 has 15 amino acids. The germline V gene has CDR1 MNHEY and CDR2 SVGAGI. The CDR3 sequence is CASSYQAPPRYEQYF. The CDR3 DNA follows: TGTGCCAGCAGTTACCAAGCTCCACCACGCTACGAGCAGTACTTC.